The next 11 T cell receptor beta chains were all read from a single sample in a study of T cell responses to AZD1222 COVID-19 vaccine. Some clones are missing from TCRdb's copy, which holds only in-frame ones; the method was immunoSEQ multiplex PCR. This repertoire shows approximately 150,000 clones, around 88% found once; its top ten account for 0.85% to 1.2%. The sequencing used peripheral blood, collected 28 days after the second AZD1222 dose. These receptors were collected from an adult who received the AZD1222 COVID-19 vaccine.

The J gene is TRBJ2-3, the V gene TRBV3-1 (or the pseudogene TRBV3-2); no clear D gene. Between the trimmed V and J ends, which lost 1 base and 4 bases, there was a span of 6 bases. Germline assignment: CDR1 LGHDT and CDR2 YNNKEL (reference sequence). This CDR3 is built from 13 residues. The CDR3 DNA reads as TGTGCCAGCAGCCAAGGCCCCTCAGATACGCAGTATTTT. Translated: CASSQGPSDTQYF.

This clone was seen a few times. The rearrangement links TRBV18 to TRBJ2-3; D not resolved. CDR1 is KGHSH, CDR2 LQKENI, per germline. This CDR3 contains 14 residues. V lost 0 bases and J lost 6, with 10 bases in between. CDR3 nucleotide sequence: TGTGCCAGCTCACCACCGTGGGGTTTGGATACGCAGTATTTT. Its protein is CASSPPWGLDTQYF.

The chain couples TRBV6-5 to TRBJ1-1, with D perhaps TRBD1 (6 bases). CDR1 is MNHEY and CDR2 is SVGAGI in the germline V gene. Trimming took off 2 bases at V and 0 bases at J, with 13 bases between the two ends. This CDR3 region has 16 residues. The CDR3 region has the DNA TGTGCCAGCAGTTACGCGACGGGGGCCATGAACACTGAAGCTTTCTTT. This translates into CASSYATGAMNTEAFF.

V is TRBV7-2 and J is TRBJ1-4; D call uncertain. V lost 1 base, J lost 2 bases, and 14 bases lay in between. This CDR3 has 17 residues. Germline CDR1 reads SGHTA; CDR2 reads FQGNSA. CDR3 nucleotide sequence: TGTGCCAGCAGCTTAGTCAACTCCCAGTTGACTAATGAAAAACTGTTTTTT. The encoded protein is CASSLVNSQLTNEKLFF. Filled out from reference TRBV7-2 and TRBJ1-4, the complete variable domain reads GAGVSQSPSNKVTEKGKDVELRCDPISGHTALYWYRQSLGQGLEFLIYFQGNSAPDKSGLPSDRFSAERTGGSVSTLTIQRTQQEDSAVYLCASSLVNSQLTNEKLFFGSGTQLSVL.

This chain links TRBV5-1 with TRBJ2-4; D gene ambiguous. The CDR3 covers 15 residues. Germline values: CDR1 SGHRS, CDR2 YFSETQ. The ends were cut back, 0 bases at V and 5 bases at J, with 12 bases in the middle. The chain's CDR3 is CASSLATTRENIQYF. The DNA for the CDR3 is TGCGCCAGCAGCTTGGCTACCACACGGGAAAACATTCAGTACTTC.

V and J are TRBV5-4 and TRBJ1-2; D may be TRBD1 (6 bases). The V gene lost 4 bases and the J gene lost 1 base, with 11 bases spanning the gap. Germline lookup yields CDR1 SGHNT and CDR2 YYREEE (reference sequence). The CDR3 has 14 amino acids. The CDR3 coding sequence is TGTGCCAGCAGCCCGAAGGACAGTAACTATGGCTACACCTTC. Its protein is CASSPKDSNYGYTF.

The CDR3 here is CASSLARDTYEQYF. The CDR3 region has the DNA TGTGCCAGCAGCTTAGCCCGGGACACCTACGAGCAGTACTTC. The rearrangement joins TRBV11-2 to TRBJ2-7; weak D call: TRBD1 (6 bases). CDR1 and CDR2 from the germline V gene are SGHAT and FQNNGV. There are 14 residues in the CDR3. V lost 1 base and J lost 2, with 9 bases in between.

This chain links TRBV4-1 with TRBJ2-7; D remains ambiguous. The CDR3 totals 13 residues. From germline, CDR1 is MGHRA and CDR2 YSYEKL. V was shortened by 1 base and J by 5 bases, with 9 bases between the two germline ends. The CDR3 bases are TGCGCCAGCAGCCAAGTCCCAGGCGACGAGCAGTACTTC. Translating it yields CASSQVPGDEQYF.

The rearrangement links TRBV6-5 to TRBJ2-5, with D possibly matching TRBD1 (6 bases). Per germline, CDR1 MNHEY and CDR2 SVGAGI. The ends were cut back, 5 bases at V and 4 bases at J, with 11 bases in the middle. This CDR3 contains 13 residues. CDR3 loop: CASSPTGRETQYF. The CDR3 DNA follows: TGTGCCAGCAGTCCAACAGGGAGAGAGACCCAGTACTTC.

The rearrangement links TRBV4-1 to TRBJ1-1; 7 bases are shared with TRBD1. Trimming cost V 4 bases and J 3 bases; bases outside gene matches: 2. The germline V gene has CDR1 MGHRA and CDR2 YSYEKL. This CDR3 region has 13 residues. The CDR3 is CASSRDRDTEAFF. CDR3 DNA sequence: TGCGCCAGCAGCCGAGACAGGGACACTGAAGCTTTCTTT.

The chain joins TRBV5-4 to TRBJ2-5, with D possibly being TRBD1 (6 bases). Trimming removed 5 bases from V and 4 bases from J, with 18 bases in between. This CDR3 region has 15 residues. Germline lookup yields CDR1 SGHNT and CDR2 YYREEE (reference sequence). CDR3 DNA: TGTGCCAGCAGTCCCGGCTTACAGGGAAGAGAGACCCAGTACTTC. It encodes CASSPGLQGRETQYF.